This T cell receptor beta chain emerged from a study of T cell clusters in autoimmune cytopenias. TRB amplification used 250 ng of peripheral blood genomic DNA. TRB rearrangements were amplified by touch-down multiplex PCR with mixed TRB-A/B primers. TCRdb re-called the multiplex PCR reads and catalogs CDR3 proteins one per entry, DNA excluded. Its clone listing holds over 5,000 distinct CDR3 sequences. The germline gives CDR1 ENHRY, CDR2 SYGVKD. CDR3 length equals 14 residues. This clonotype was obtained from a human donor with an autoimmune cytopenia or autoimmune hepatitis (not recorded which). The specimen sequenced was peripheral blood. This chain uses TRBV10-3 with TRBJ2-3; TCRdb indicates TRBD1, and absent DNA this call remains unverified. The CDR3 sequence: CAITKTGGTDTQYF.